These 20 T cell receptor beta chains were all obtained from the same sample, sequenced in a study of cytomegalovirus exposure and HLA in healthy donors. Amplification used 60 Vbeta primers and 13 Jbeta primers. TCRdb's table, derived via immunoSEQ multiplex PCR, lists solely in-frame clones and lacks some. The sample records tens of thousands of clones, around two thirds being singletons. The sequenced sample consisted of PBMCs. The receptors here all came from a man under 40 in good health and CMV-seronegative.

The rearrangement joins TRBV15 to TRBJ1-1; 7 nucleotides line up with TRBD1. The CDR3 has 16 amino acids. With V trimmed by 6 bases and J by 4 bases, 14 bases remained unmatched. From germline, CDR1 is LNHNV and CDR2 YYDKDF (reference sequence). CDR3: CATSTDRSGFSTEAFF. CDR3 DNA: TGTGCCACCAGTACGGACAGGAGTGGTTTTAGCACTGAAGCTTTCTTT.

This chain's CDR3 is CASSQDRISANEQFF. Here the CDR3 DNA reads TGTGCCAGCAGTCAGGACAGAATATCGGCCAATGAGCAGTTCTTC. V is TRBV6-5 and J is TRBJ2-1; tentative D call: TRBD1 (6 bases). Germline V gene data show CDR1 as MNHEY and CDR2 as SVGAGI. The CDR3 is 15 residues long. V was clipped by 5 bases and J by 6 bases, with 17 bases between them.

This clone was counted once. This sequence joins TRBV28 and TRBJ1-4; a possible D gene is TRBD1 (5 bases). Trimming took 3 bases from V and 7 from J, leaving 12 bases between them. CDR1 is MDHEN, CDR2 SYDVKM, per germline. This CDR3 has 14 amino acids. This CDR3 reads CASSFSGPGEKLFF. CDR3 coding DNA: TGTGCCAGCAGTTTTTCAGGGCCGGGTGAAAAACTGTTTTTT. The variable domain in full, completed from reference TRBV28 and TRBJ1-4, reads DVKVTQSSRYLVKRTGEKVFLECVQDMDHENMFWYRQDPGLGLRLIYFSYDVKMKEKGDIPEGYSVSREKKERFSLILESASTNQTSMYLCASSFSGPGEKLFFGSGTQLSVL.

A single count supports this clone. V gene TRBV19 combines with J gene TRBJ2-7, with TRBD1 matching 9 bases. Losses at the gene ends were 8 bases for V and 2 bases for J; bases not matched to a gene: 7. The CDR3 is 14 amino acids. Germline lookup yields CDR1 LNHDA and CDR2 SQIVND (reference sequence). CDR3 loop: CASPGTGNPYEQYF. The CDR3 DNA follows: TGTGCCAGTCCCGGGACAGGGAATCCCTACGAGCAGTACTTC.

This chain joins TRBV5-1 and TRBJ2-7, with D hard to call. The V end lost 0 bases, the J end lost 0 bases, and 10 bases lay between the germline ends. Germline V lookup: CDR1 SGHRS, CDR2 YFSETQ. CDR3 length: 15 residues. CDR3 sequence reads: CASSLEAGFSYEQYF. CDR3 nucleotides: TGCGCCAGCAGCTTGGAGGCAGGTTTCTCCTACGAGCAGTACTTC. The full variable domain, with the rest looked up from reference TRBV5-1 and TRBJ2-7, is KAGVTQTPRYLIKTRGQQVTLSCSPISGHRSVSWYQQTPGQGLQFLFEYFSETQRNKGNFPGRFSGRQFSNSRSEMNVSTLELGDSALYLCASSLEAGFSYEQYFGPGTRLTVT.

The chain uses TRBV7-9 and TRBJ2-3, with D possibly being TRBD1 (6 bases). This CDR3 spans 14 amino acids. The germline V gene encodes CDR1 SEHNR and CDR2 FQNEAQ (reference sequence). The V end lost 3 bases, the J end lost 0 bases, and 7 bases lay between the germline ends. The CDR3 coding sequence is TGTGCCAGCAGCTTCCAGGGGAGCACAGATACGCAGTATTTT. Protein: CASSFQGSTDTQYF.

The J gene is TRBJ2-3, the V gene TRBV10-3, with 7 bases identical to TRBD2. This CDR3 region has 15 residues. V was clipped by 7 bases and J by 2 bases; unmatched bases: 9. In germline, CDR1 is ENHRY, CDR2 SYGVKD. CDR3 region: CAINRLADHTDTQYF. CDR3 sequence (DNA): TGTGCCATCAATCGACTAGCAGACCACACAGATACGCAGTATTTT.

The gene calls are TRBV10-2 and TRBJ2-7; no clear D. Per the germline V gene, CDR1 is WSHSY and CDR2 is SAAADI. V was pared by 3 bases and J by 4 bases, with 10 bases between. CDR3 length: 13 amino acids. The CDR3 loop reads CASSEIARYEQYF. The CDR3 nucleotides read TGCGCCAGCAGTGAAATAGCCCGATACGAGCAGTACTTC.

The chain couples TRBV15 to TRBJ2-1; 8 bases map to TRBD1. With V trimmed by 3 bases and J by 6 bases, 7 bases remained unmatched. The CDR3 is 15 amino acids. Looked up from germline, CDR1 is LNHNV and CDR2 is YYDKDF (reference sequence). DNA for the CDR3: TGTGCCACCAGCAGTCAGGACAGGGTCGGCAATGAGCAGTTCTTC. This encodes CATSSQDRVGNEQFF.

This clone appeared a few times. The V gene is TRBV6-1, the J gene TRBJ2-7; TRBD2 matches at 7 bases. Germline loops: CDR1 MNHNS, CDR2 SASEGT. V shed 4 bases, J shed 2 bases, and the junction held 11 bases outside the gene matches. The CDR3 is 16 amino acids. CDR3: CASSGKTQGGAYEQYF. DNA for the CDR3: TGTGCCAGCAGTGGCAAGACTCAGGGAGGGGCCTACGAGCAGTACTTC.

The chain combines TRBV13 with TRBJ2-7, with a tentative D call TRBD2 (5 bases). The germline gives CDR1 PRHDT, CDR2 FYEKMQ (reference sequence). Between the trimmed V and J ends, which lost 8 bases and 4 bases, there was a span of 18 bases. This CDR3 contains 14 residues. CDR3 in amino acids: CASGLGEPSYEQYF. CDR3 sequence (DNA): TGTGCCAGCGGGCTGGGAGAGCCGTCATACGAGCAGTACTTC.

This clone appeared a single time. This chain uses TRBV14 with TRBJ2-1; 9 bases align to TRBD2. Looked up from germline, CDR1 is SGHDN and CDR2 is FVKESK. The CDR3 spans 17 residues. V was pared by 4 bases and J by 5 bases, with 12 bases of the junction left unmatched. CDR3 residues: CASSPSLSGGRNNEQFF. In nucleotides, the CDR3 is TGTGCCAGCAGCCCGTCGCTGAGCGGGGGGCGAAACAATGAGCAGTTCTTC.

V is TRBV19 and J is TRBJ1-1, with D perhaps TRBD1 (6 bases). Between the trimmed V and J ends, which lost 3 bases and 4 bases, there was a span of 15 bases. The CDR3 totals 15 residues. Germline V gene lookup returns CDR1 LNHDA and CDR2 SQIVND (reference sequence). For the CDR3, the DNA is TGTGCCAGTAGTATCTCCTGGGGAGGGGGCACTGAAGCTTTCTTT. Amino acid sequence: CASSISWGGGTEAFF.

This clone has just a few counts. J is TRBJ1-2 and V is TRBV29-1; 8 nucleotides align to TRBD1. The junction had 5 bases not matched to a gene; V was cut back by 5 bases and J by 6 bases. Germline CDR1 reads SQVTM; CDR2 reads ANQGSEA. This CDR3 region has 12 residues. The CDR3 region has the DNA TGCAGCGTTTTACCGGGACAGGATGGCTACACCTTC. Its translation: CSVLPGQDGYTF.

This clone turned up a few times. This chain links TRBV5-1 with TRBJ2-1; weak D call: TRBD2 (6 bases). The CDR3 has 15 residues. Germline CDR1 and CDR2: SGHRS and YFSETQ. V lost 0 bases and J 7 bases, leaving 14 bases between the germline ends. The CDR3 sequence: CASSLAEGTANEQFF. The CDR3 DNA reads TGCGCCAGCAGCTTGGCGGAGGGTACGGCAAATGAGCAGTTCTTC. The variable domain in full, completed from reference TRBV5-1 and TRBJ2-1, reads KAGVTQTPRYLIKTRGQQVTLSCSPISGHRSVSWYQQTPGQGLQFLFEYFSETQRNKGNFPGRFSGRQFSNSRSEMNVSTLELGDSALYLCASSLAEGTANEQFFGPGTRLTVL.

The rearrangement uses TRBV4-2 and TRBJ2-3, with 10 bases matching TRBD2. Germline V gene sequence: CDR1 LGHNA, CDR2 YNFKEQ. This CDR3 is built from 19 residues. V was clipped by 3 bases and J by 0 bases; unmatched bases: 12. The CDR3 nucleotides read TGTGCCAGCAGCCAGGGGACGGCTAGCGGGGGTCCTAGCACAGATACGCAGTATTTT. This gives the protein CASSQGTASGGPSTDTQYF.

Here the CDR3 DNA reads TGTGCCAGCAGTGTGATCAGAAACACCGGGGAGCTGTTTTTT. Its protein is CASSVIRNTGELFF. V and J are TRBV2 and TRBJ2-2; D not resolved. The germline gives CDR1 SNHLY, CDR2 FYNNEI. Trimming stripped 4 bases from V and 2 bases from J, with 8 bases between. This CDR3 spans 14 amino acids.

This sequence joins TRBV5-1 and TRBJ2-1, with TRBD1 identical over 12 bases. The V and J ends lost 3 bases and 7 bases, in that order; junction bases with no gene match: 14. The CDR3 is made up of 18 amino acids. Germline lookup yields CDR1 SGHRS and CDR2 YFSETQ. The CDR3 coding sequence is TGCGCCAGCAGCTACAAAGTTCTGGGACAGGGGGCTGATAATGAGCAGTTCTTC. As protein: CASSYKVLGQGADNEQFF. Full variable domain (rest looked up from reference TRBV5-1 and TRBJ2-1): KAGVTQTPRYLIKTRGQQVTLSCSPISGHRSVSWYQQTPGQGLQFLFEYFSETQRNKGNFPGRFSGRQFSNSRSEMNVSTLELGDSALYLCASSYKVLGQGADNEQFFGPGTRLTVL.

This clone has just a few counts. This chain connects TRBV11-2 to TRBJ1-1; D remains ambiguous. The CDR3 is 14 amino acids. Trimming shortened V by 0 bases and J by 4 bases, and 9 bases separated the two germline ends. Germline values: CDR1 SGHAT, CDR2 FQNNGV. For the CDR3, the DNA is TGTGCCAGCAGCTTAGAGATAGTATTCACTGAAGCTTTCTTT. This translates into CASSLEIVFTEAFF.

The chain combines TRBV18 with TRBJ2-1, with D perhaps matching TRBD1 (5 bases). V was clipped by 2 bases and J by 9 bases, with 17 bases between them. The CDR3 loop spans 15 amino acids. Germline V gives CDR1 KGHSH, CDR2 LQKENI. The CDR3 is CASSPTGRVQAEQFF. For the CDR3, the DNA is TGTGCCAGCTCACCAACGGGCAGGGTCCAGGCTGAGCAGTTCTTC.